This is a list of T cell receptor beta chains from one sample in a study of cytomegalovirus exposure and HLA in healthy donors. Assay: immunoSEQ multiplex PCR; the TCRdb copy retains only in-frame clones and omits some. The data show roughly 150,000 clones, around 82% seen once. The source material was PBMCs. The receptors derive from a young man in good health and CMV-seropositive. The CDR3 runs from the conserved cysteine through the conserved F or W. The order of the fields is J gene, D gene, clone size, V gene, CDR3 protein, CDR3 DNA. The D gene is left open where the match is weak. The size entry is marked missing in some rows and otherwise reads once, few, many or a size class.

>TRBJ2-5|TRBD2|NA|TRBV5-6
CASSLAATSDETQYF
TGTGCCAGCAGCTTGGCCGCGACTAGCGACGAGACCCAGTACTTC
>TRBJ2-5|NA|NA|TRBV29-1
CSGGTRTEETQYF
TGCAGCGGTGGAACTCGGACAGAAGAGACCCAGTACTTC
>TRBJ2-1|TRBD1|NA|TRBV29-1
CSVGTGGYNEQFF
TGCAGCGTCGGGACAGGGGGCTACAATGAGCAGTTCTTC
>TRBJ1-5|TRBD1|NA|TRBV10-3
CAISEMDRGNQPQHF
TGTGCCATCAGTGAGATGGACAGGGGGAATCAGCCCCAGCATTTT
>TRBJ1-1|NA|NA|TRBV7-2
CASSQRQFTEAFF
TGTGCCAGCAGCCAGCGGCAGTTCACTGAAGCTTTCTTT
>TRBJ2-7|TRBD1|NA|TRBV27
CASGDAGTGGVVQYF
TGTGCCAGCGGAGACGCCGGGACAGGGGGTGTGGTGCAGTACTTC
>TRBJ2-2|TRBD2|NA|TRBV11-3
CASSPTSGRTGELFF
TGTGCCAGCAGCCCCACTAGCGGGAGGACCGGGGAGCTGTTTTTT
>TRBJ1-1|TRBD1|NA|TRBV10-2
CASRPPGQGSNTEAFF
TGCGCCAGCAGACCCCCGGGACAGGGATCGAACACTGAAGCTTTCTTT
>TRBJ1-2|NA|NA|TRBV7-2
CASSLQPGGLGYTF
TGTGCCAGCAGCTTACAGCCCGGAGGTCTTGGCTACACCTTC
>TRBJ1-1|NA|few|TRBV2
CASGARVMNTEAFF
TGTGCCAGCGGAGCCCGGGTTATGAACACTGAAGCTTTCTTT
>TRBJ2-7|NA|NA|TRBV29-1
CSVEAHVGATEYEQYF
TGCAGCGTTGAAGCCCATGTGGGGGCGACCGAATACGAGCAGTACTTC
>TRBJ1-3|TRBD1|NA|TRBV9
CASSVWDRASGNTIYF
TGTGCCAGCAGCGTGTGGGACAGGGCCTCTGGAAACACCATATATTTT
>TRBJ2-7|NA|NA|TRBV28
CASSPHPGTGDYEQYF
TGTGCCAGCAGTCCCCACCCGGGGACTGGGGACTACGAGCAGTACTTC
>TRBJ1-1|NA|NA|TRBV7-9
CASSFDKATEAFF
TGTGCCAGCAGCTTCGACAAGGCCACTGAAGCTTTCTTT
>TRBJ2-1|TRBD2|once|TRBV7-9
CASSQSTGTSGVYEQFF
TGTGCCAGCAGCCAGAGTACCGGGACTAGCGGGGTGTATGAGCAGTTCTTC
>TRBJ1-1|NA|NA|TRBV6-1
CASSVQTMNTEAFF
TGTGCCAGCAGTGTACAGACAATGAACACTGAAGCTTTCTTT
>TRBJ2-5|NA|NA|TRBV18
CASSPKGPGETQYF
TGTGCCAGCTCACCAAAGGGGCCCGGGGAGACCCAGTACTTC
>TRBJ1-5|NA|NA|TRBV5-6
CASTQGNQPQHF
TGTGCCAGCACCCAGGGAAACCAGCCCCAGCATTTT